Listed below are T cell receptor beta chains from one sample, sequenced in a study of shared clonotypes between healthy human individuals. Sequencing was performed with immunoSEQ multiplex PCR; in TCRdb, only in-frame clones are kept and a portion is missing. In the table there are around 700,000 clones, approximately 79% of which are singletons. The sequenced sample consisted of memory CD4+ T cells sorted from blood. These receptors came from a woman aged 25 to 39 in good health. CDR3s include the opening cysteine and the closing phenylalanine or tryptophan. The order of the fields is D gene, clone size, J gene, V gene, CDR3 DNA, CDR3 protein. A D gene is named only where the DNA matches it firmly. Clone sizes are given selectively: once, few, many, or a class where the clone is expanded.

>NA|many|TRBJ1-1|TRBV5-1
TGCGCCAGCAGCTTGGGAGCTGAAGGCTGGAACACTGAAGCTTTCTTT
CASSLGAEGWNTEAFF
>TRBD2|NA|TRBJ2-1|TRBV15
TGTGCCACCAGCAGAGATCCCTTCCTAGCGGGAGGATCCAATGAGCAGTTCTTC
CATSRDPFLAGGSNEQFF
>TRBD2|NA|TRBJ2-7|TRBV28
TGTGCCAGCAGTGAGACTAGCGGGAGGAAATTTGAGCAGTACTTC
CASSETSGRKFEQYF
>NA|once|TRBJ2-5|TRBV5-1
TGCGCCAGCAGCTTGGGGGCCTCAACGGACAGATACCAAGAGACCCAGTACTTC
CASSLGASTDRYQETQYF
>NA|NA|TRBJ2-1|TRBV28
TGTGCCAGCAGTTTTTGGAGAGAACGGCGGAGATTTTACAATGAGCAGTTCTTC
CASSFWRERRRFYNEQFF
>NA|NA|TRBJ1-1|TRBV18
TGTGCCAGCTCACCAGTGGAGAACACTGAAGCTTTCTTT
CASSPVENTEAFF
>NA|NA|TRBJ1-1|TRBV6-1
TGTGCCAGCAGTGAAATTCGAAACAGTCGAGCTTTCTTT
CASSEIRNSRAFF
>NA|NA|TRBJ2-7|TRBV11-2
TGTGCCACCAGTATGGGGGGGCGCTCGGCCGAGCAGTACTTC
CATSMGGRSAEQYF
>NA|once|TRBJ1-5|TRBV28
TGTGCCAGCAGTTTTACAGGGAGGAGAAAAAGCAATCAGCCCCAGCATTTT
CASSFTGRRKSNQPQHF
>NA|NA|TRBJ1-2|TRBV5-7
TGTGCCAGCAGCTTTAGTAACGTCAACTATGGCTACACCTTC
CASSFSNVNYGYTF
>NA|NA|TRBJ2-2|TRBV9
TGTGCCAGCAGCGTAGGAGGACAATTGAACACCGGGGAGCTGTTTTTT
CASSVGGQLNTGELFF
>NA|many|TRBJ2-7|TRBV7-8
TGTGCCAGCAGCTCCACCCCAGGGAGCTCCTACGAGCAGTACTTC
CASSSTPGSSYEQYF
>TRBD1|few|TRBJ2-7|TRBV18
TGTGCCAGCTCACCAGTGGGACAGGGGGCCTACGAGCAGTACTTC
CASSPVGQGAYEQYF
>NA|NA|TRBJ1-5|TRBV5-6
TGTGCCAGCAGCTTGCAAACGGGCCATCAGCCCCAGCATTTT
CASSLQTGHQPQHF
>NA|many|TRBJ2-1|TRBV27
TGTGCCACGGGGTCCGGGAGCTACAATGAGCAGTTCTTC
CATGSGSYNEQFF
>NA|NA|TRBJ1-1|TRBV10-3
TGTGCCATCAGTGAGGTGGGCCCCGGCACTGAAGCTTTCTTT
CAISEVGPGTEAFF
>NA|many|TRBJ1-4|TRBV18
TGTGCCAGCTCGGAGGGCCCCACTAATGAAAAACTGTTTTTT
CASSEGPTNEKLFF
>NA|NA|TRBJ2-7|TRBV6-1
TGTGCCAGCAGTGAAATATCCCGATCCTACGAGCAGTACTTC
CASSEISRSYEQYF
>TRBD2|NA|TRBJ2-5|TRBV25-1
TGTGCCAGCAGTGAAGAGGGCCTGGGGGGGAAGACCCAGTACTTC
CASSEEGLGGKTQYF
>TRBD1|few|TRBJ1-1|TRBV14
TGTGCCAGCAGCTTAGACTACCGGGACAGGGGAAAAGCTTTCTTT
CASSLDYRDRGKAFF
>NA|NA|TRBJ2-4|TRBV10-2
TGCGCCAGCACCCCCTCTGCAAACATTCAGTACTTC
CASTPSANIQYF
>TRBD2|NA|TRBJ2-7|TRBV2
TGTGCCTGTCAGCGGGAGGGCCCGTACGAGCAGTACTTC
CACQREGPYEQYF
>TRBD2|few|TRBJ2-4|TRBV7-8
TGTGCCAGCAGCTTTTCGCGGGAGGGACTTGACATTCAGTACTTC
CASSFSREGLDIQYF
>TRBD1|NA|TRBJ2-3|TRBV27
TGTGCCAGCAGTCCAAACCGGGACAGGGTCACAGATACGCAGTATTTT
CASSPNRDRVTDTQYF
>NA|NA|TRBJ1-5|TRBV19
TGTGCCAGTAGTGACATATTAGGGAGTTATCAGCCCCAGCATTTT
CASSDILGSYQPQHF
>TRBD1|once|TRBJ1-1|TRBV14
TGTGCCAGCAGCCAAGGTCGACAGGGGTTTCGTGGATGGAACACTGAAGCTTTCTTT
CASSQGRQGFRGWNTEAFF
>TRBD2|NA|TRBJ2-5|TRBV28
TGTGCCAGCAGTCTAGGGACTAGCGGGGGCCGGGAGACCCAGTACTTC
CASSLGTSGGRETQYF
>NA|NA|TRBJ2-7|TRBV5-1
TGCGCCAGCAGCTTGGGGCAGGCGTCCTACGAGCAGTACTTC
CASSLGQASYEQYF
>NA|NA|TRBJ2-7|TRBV30
TGTGCCTGGAGCCCCCCCCGCGGCCCCTCCTACGAGCAGTACTTC
CAWSPPRGPSYEQYF
>NA|once|TRBJ2-7|TRBV18
TGTGCCAGCTCACTATACGCCGGGGCAGACTCCTACGAGCAGTACTTC
CASSLYAGADSYEQYF
>NA|few|TRBJ2-7|TRBV9
TGTGCCAGCAGCGTCTATGGGGGAGCCTACGAGCAGTACTTC
CASSVYGGAYEQYF
>TRBD1|NA|TRBJ1-2|TRBV28
TGTGCCAGCCAATCAGGGGGGATCTCATCGGGGCTTAACTATGGCTACACCTTC
CASQSGGISSGLNYGYTF
>TRBD2|NA|TRBJ2-1|TRBV28
TGTGCCAGCAATCGTGGGACTAGCTCCTACAATGAGCAGTTCTTC
CASNRGTSSYNEQFF
>NA|NA|TRBJ2-3|TRBV7-9
TGTGCCAGCAGCTCCTCTCCGGCGGAAGATACGCAGTATTTT
CASSSSPAEDTQYF
>NA|NA|TRBJ2-7|TRBV28
TGTGCCAGCAGGGACACAGTTTCCTACGAGCAGTACTTC
CASRDTVSYEQYF
>TRBD2|NA|TRBJ2-1|TRBV5-1
TGCGCCAGCACCCGGGAGGGGGGCTACTACAATGAGCAGTTCTTC
CASTREGGYYNEQFF
>TRBD1|NA|TRBJ1-2|TRBV27
TGTGCCAGCAGTTCGGGGACAGCACCTAAAAACTATGGCTACACCTTC
CASSSGTAPKNYGYTF
>NA|NA|TRBJ2-5|TRBV28
TGTGCCAGCACCTCAAGGAGGGAGACCCAGTACTTC
CASTSRRETQYF
>NA|NA|TRBJ2-2|TRBV27
TGTGCCAGCAGTCCCACCCTCACTAGCAGCCACACCGGGGAGCTGTTTTTT
CASSPTLTSSHTGELFF
>NA|NA|TRBJ2-1|TRBV23-1
TGCGCCAGCACCCTCAACGATGAGCAGTTCTTC
CASTLNDEQFF
>NA|NA|TRBJ2-2|TRBV7-3
TGTGCCAGCAGCTTAACAGGGAACGGGGAGCTGTTTTTT
CASSLTGNGELFF
>NA|NA|TRBJ2-7|TRBV7-4
TGTGCCAGCAGCTTCGAGCGGAGCTCCTACGAGCAGTACTTC
CASSFERSSYEQYF
>NA|NA|TRBJ2-7|TRBV2
TGTGCCAGCAGTGTGGCAGGTTATCGGACGGAGCAGTACTTC
CASSVAGYRTEQYF
>TRBD1|NA|TRBJ1-4|TRBV28
TGTGCCAGCAGTTTTGCTACAGGGGTCACTAATGAAAAACTGTTTTTT
CASSFATGVTNEKLFF
>TRBD1|NA|TRBJ2-7|TRBV6-1
TGTGCCAGCAGGCCGGGACAGGGGTCCTCCTACGAGCAGTACTTC
CASRPGQGSSYEQYF
>NA|NA|TRBJ2-1|TRBV7-3
TGTGCCAGCAGCCCCCCACGCGGTGAGCAGTTCTTC
CASSPPRGEQFF
>NA|NA|TRBJ2-5|TRBV19
TGTGCCAGTAGTAGAGGACGGGGGGCGGGAGAGACCCAGTACTTC
CASSRGRGAGETQYF
>TRBD1|NA|TRBJ2-5|TRBV18
TGTGCCAGCTCCTTGACAGGGATGGAGACCCAGTACTTC
CASSLTGMETQYF
>TRBD1|NA|TRBJ1-3|TRBV6-5
TGTGCCAGCAGCCGGACAGGCCCTGGAAACACCATATATTTT
CASSRTGPGNTIYF
>NA|NA|TRBJ2-2|TRBV11-2
TGTGCCAGCAGCTCCAATGCGGTGGCGGGGACCGGGGAGCTGTTTTTT
CASSSNAVAGTGELFF